What follows are 10 T cell receptor beta chains derived from one specimen sequenced in a study of blood T cell repertoires in COVID-19. TCRdb's copy holds only in-frame clones and misses some; the assay was immunoSEQ multiplex PCR. This sample yields about 300,000 clones, of which 70% to 85% are seen a single time; roughly 1.5% belongs to the top ten. The sample taken for sequencing was peripheral blood. These receptors were obtained from a human donor with COVID-19, enrolled during active disease. The donor label of this sample is uncertain.

The sample holds a few counts of this clone. V and J are TRBV7-3 and TRBJ2-2; 8 nucleotides match TRBD2. V lost 10 bases, J lost 5 bases, and 6 bases stayed unmatched. Germline loops: CDR1 SGHTA, CDR2 FQGTGA. The CDR3 sequence is 13 residues long. The CDR3 loop reads CATQGLGTGELFF. CDR3 coding DNA: TGTGCCACTCAGGGACTAGGTACCGGGGAGCTGTTTTTT.

V and J are TRBV19 and TRBJ2-1, with 14 bases aligning to TRBD2. From germline, CDR1 is LNHDA and CDR2 SQIVND (reference sequence). This CDR3 is built from 19 residues. V dropped 5 bases and J dropped 3; count of bases not matched to a gene: 12. The CDR3 region is CASSLTGLAGDSLYNEQFF. CDR3 nucleotides: TGTGCCAGTAGTCTAACGGGACTAGCGGGAGATAGTCTCTACAATGAGCAGTTCTTC.

CDR3 loop: CASSSNQGRETQYF. The CDR3 DNA sequence: TGTGCCAGCAGCTCCAACCAGGGGCGAGAGACCCAGTACTTC. This chain uses TRBV7-2 with TRBJ2-5; tentatively, D is TRBD1 (6 bases). Germline CDR1 and CDR2: SGHTA and FQGNSA. The CDR3 has 14 amino acids. Trimming left V 4 bases short and J 4 bases short, with 13 bases between.

The chain is built from TRBV18 and TRBJ2-1, with 7 nucleotides matching TRBD2. CDR1 is KGHSH, CDR2 LQKENI, per germline. V trimming: 6 bases; J trimming: 0 bases; junction bases outside the gene matches: 11. This CDR3 has 17 residues. Here the CDR3 DNA reads TGTGCCAGCTCCCCAGTGGGCCGCGGGAGCTCCTACAATGAGCAGTTCTTC. This translates into CASSPVGRGSSYNEQFF.

This rearrangement joins TRBV18 to TRBJ2-7, with D possibly TRBD2 on 5 matching bases. CDR3 length equals 14 residues. Germline values: CDR1 KGHSH, CDR2 LQKENI. V was shortened by 3 bases and J by 2 bases, with 11 bases between the two germline ends. The CDR3 sequence is CASSPASRAYEQYF. The DNA of the CDR3 is TGTGCCAGCTCACCGGCTAGCCGCGCCTACGAGCAGTACTTC.

The chain uses TRBV3-1 (or the pseudogene TRBV3-2) and TRBJ1-4, with a possible D match to TRBD1 (5 bases). Germline assignment: CDR1 LGHDT and CDR2 YNNKEL (reference sequence). The CDR3 runs 15 residues. The V end was cut by 1 base, the J end by 7 bases, with 13 bases between. CDR3 nucleotides: TGTGCCAGCAGCCAAGTAGGAGGGGACGGTGAAAAACTGTTTTTT. Protein sequence: CASSQVGGDGEKLFF.

The chain has TRBV28 and TRBJ2-1; possibly TRBD1 for D (6 bases). The CDR3 totals 15 residues. The germline V gene has CDR1 MDHEN and CDR2 SYDVKM. The V gene lost 6 bases and the J gene lost 8 bases, with 20 bases spanning the gap. The CDR3 protein is CASRALLGAVYEQFF. CDR3 nucleotides: TGTGCCAGCAGGGCCCTTTTGGGGGCGGTCTATGAGCAGTTCTTC.

The chain recombines TRBV6-1 with TRBJ2-5; D perhaps matches TRBD1 (7 bases). This CDR3 is 18 amino acids long. V gave up 1 base and J gave up 4 bases, with 22 bases separating them. Germline V gives CDR1 MNHNS, CDR2 SASEGT. The CDR3 here is CASSEVYRSGGRGETQYF. The DNA for the CDR3 is TGTGCCAGCAGTGAAGTTTACCGCTCAGGGGGGAGAGGAGAGACCCAGTACTTC.

Concerning this clone: Other nucleotide sequences from this sample produce the same CDR3. This chain joins TRBV5-4 and TRBJ1-4, with TRBD1 as a possible D gene (5 bases). CDR1 is SGHNT and CDR2 is YYREEE in the germline V gene (reference sequence). Trimming took off 0 bases at V and 6 bases at J, with 9 bases between the two ends. There are 14 residues in the CDR3. Here the CDR3 reads CASSLAGKDEKLFF. CDR3 nucleotide sequence: TGTGCCAGCAGCTTGGCAGGGAAGGATGAAAAACTGTTTTTT.

The chain employs TRBV12-3 or TRBV12-4 and TRBJ2-7; the D gene is possibly TRBD2 (5 bases). The ends were cut back, 2 bases at V and 5 bases at J, with 10 bases in the middle. The CDR3 totals 13 residues. The CDR3: CASSLSGRHEQYF. The CDR3 bases are TGTGCCAGCAGTTTAAGCGGACGGCACGAGCAGTACTTC.